This TCR beta chain was sequenced for a study of beta chain features in type 1 diabetes. Study results and caveats: When Type 1 diabetes patients were examined, their TCRB CDR3s proved moderately but significantly shorter in all four CD4+ subsets. It was among patients, rather than healthy donors, that naive, central memory and Treg TCRB repertoires appeared more similar.

This clone was counted a few times. Its antigen remains unknown. The germline V gene has CDR1 SGDLS and CDR2 YYNGEE. The CDR3 contains 15 residues. Trimming took 0 bases from V and 2 from J, leaving 11 bases between them. Sequencing targeted expressed TCRB transcripts, as all isolated RNA had been reverse transcribed. Data came from immunoSEQ multiplex PCR; TCRdb stores just in-frame clones and leaves some out. Here the sample spans around 340,000 clones, approximately 10% being singletons. This TCR was sampled from a man aged 25-45 years with type 1 diabetes. The source material was central memory CD4+ T cells from blood. The chain carries TRBV9 and TRBJ1-2; unclear D gene. The CDR3 sequence is CASSVGGGLNYGYTF. The CDR3 nucleotides are TGTGCCAGCAGCGTAGGTGGAGGCTTAAACTATGGCTACACCTTC.